The sequence of this TCR beta chain was determined in a study of T cell responses to AZD1222 COVID-19 vaccine. Study-wide findings and caveats: Reports say nearly half of spike-specific TCRs go after unmutated variant regions. Following two doses of AZD1222, Spike-specific TCR breadth and depth rose. None of the repertoires were sampled until the peak T cell response had passed. Donors skewed white British and female; clonal diversity was possibly underestimated.

With respect to this clone: Its specificity is unknown.

Some clones are missing from TCRdb's copy, which holds only in-frame ones; the method was immunoSEQ multiplex PCR. The data hold 130,000 or so clones, with roughly 90% observed a single time. With V trimmed by 4 bases and J by 5 bases, 8 bases remained unmatched. Germline V gives CDR1 WNHNN, CDR2 SYGVQD (reference sequence). There are 15 residues in the CDR3. The source material was peripheral blood, sampled on day 0 of AZD1222 vaccination. This receptor was taken from an adult in good health. J is TRBJ1-5 and V is TRBV10-1; TRBD1 matches at 7 bases. CDR3 loop: CASSVFRGFDQPQHF. The CDR3 coding sequence is TGCGCCAGCAGTGTATTCAGGGGGTTTGATCAGCCCCAGCATTTT.